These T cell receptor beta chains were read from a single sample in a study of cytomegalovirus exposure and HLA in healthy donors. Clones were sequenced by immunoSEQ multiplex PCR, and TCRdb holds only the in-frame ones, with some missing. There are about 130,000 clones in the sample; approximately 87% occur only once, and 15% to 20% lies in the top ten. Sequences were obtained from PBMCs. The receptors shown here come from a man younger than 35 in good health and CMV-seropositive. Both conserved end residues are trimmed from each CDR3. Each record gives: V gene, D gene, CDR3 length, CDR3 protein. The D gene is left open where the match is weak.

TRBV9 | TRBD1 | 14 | ASSVGTGANTGELF
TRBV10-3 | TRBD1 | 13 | AISEGKTGRDEQF
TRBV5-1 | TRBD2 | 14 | ASSLASGGVYNEQF
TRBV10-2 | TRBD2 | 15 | ASSDRTSGDLFREQF
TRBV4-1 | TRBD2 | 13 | ASSQGLAGTYEQY
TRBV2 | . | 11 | ASSGGSKNIQY
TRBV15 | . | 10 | ATSSGDTEAF
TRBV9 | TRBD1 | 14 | ASTRPGQGLPGELF
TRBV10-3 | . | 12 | AIKTEPAAYEQY
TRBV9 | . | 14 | ASSVAAPGTNEKLF
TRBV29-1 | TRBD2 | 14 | RPGLEEVLAKNIQY
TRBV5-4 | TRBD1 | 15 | ASSSRGQARLGDEQY
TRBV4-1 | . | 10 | ASSQPAGGAF
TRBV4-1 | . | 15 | ASTWGGGSSSYNEQF
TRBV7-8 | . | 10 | ASSLQNYGYT
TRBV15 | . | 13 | ATSIGESGANVLT
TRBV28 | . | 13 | ASSPYGQNNYGYT